This T cell receptor beta chain emerged from a study of identical twins. Trimming took 0 bases from V and 3 from J; bases not matched to a gene: 8. CDR1 is DFQATT, CDR2 SNEGSKA, per germline (reference sequence). The CDR3 covers 16 residues. In its sample, this clonotype was seen many times. Its specificity is not known. Study-wide findings and caveats: Out-of-frame alpha sequences common to twins exhibited an excess of low generation probability. Out-of-frame sharing of TCR alpha in monozygotic twins was underestimated by models. While abundant cord blood beta clonotypes carried fewer insertions, memory repertoires showed no such pattern. Conclusions were based on cross-sectional statistical analysis, without following the same donors.

Via MiXCR, TCRdb re-called the 5' RACE reads, giving one row per CDR3 protein. The table lists about 240,000 distinct CDR3 sequences, under 12% of them singletons. V is TRBV20-1 and J is TRBJ1-5; TRBD1 agrees at 7 bases. Sequencing was done on a sample of memory T cells sorted from blood. The sequence came from a man between 50 and 59 years old in good health. As DNA, the CDR3 is TGCAGTGCTAGAGATATGGACAGGACCGCCAATCAGCCCCAGCATTTT. Translation gives CSARDMDRTANQPQHF.